This T cell receptor (beta chain) was profiled in a study of T cell responses to AZD1222 COVID-19 vaccine. Study-level points and caveats: Donors were mostly white British, more females; clonal diversity possibly underestimated. Among spike-specific TCRs, nearly half reportedly target unmutated variant regions.

With regard to this clone: Antigen specificity is unknown.

CDR3 size: 13 residues. V lost 2 bases and J 5 bases, leaving 9 bases between the germline ends. Germline loops: CDR1 MNHNS, CDR2 SASEGT. Repertoires were generated with immunoSEQ multiplex PCR, while TCRdb's copy carries only in-frame clones and drops some. The sample includes about 97,000 clones, roughly nine tenths of them seen just once. This sample comprised peripheral blood, obtained on day 0 of AZD1222 vaccination. The receptor was isolated from an adult in good health. The V gene is TRBV6-1, the J gene TRBJ1-1; D is uncertain. CDR3 sequence (DNA): TGTGCCAGCAGTGAACTGCGGGGTACTGAAGCTTTCTTT. This gives the protein CASSELRGTEAFF.